The TCR beta chain described here comes from a study of blood T cell repertoires in COVID-19. In the study overall: The analysed material was cDNA or gDNA that came from T cells, B-cell-depleted T cells, or PBMCs.

Authors' data handling: Cell counts per sample came from amplifying reference gene primers. Profiling relied on immunoSEQ multiplex PCR, and the TCRdb table lists in-frame clones only, not all of them. V, J and clone size were drawn from that table, and D and trimming were deduced from the DNA. The sample carries over 70,000 clones, 87% recorded once. Trimming removed 3 bases from V and 7 bases from J; junction bases left unmatched: 8. Germline V CDR1 and CDR2: MDHEN, SYDVKM. This CDR3 has 15 amino acids. This receptor was identified in a human donor in a cohort sampled during active COVID-19. This chain connects TRBV28 to TRBJ1-1, with 10 bases matching TRBD1. Sequencing used peripheral blood. CDR3 protein: CASSFPGTGAFEAFF. For the CDR3, the DNA is TGTGCCAGCAGTTTCCCCGGGACAGGGGCGTTTGAAGCTTTCTTT.